Shown below are 8 T cell receptor beta chains from a single sample sequenced in a study of blood T cell repertoires in COVID-19. Assay: immunoSEQ multiplex PCR; the TCRdb copy retains only in-frame clones and omits some. The sample carries roughly 410,000 clones, around 87% recorded once. The sequencing input was peripheral blood. These receptors all stem from a woman aged 60-75 years with COVID-19, enrolled during active disease.

This rearrangement joins TRBV7-8 to TRBJ2-5, with 8 bases lining up with TRBD2. CDR1 is SGHVS and CDR2 is FQNEAQ in the germline V gene. V lost 0 bases, J lost 4 bases, and 7 bases stayed unmatched. The CDR3 extends over 16 amino acids. CDR3 sequence reads: CASSLAGRGGRETQYF. CDR3 sequence (DNA): TGTGCCAGCAGCTTAGCCGGACGGGGGGGCCGAGAGACCCAGTACTTC.

The rearrangement links TRBV9 to TRBJ1-5, with D possibly TRBD1 on 5 matching bases. V was clipped by 0 bases and J by 5 bases, with 6 bases between them. This CDR3 contains 13 residues. From germline, CDR1 is SGDLS and CDR2 YYNGEE. Here the CDR3 DNA reads TGTGCCAGCAGCGTAGCGGGGGATCAGCCCCAGCATTTT. It codes for CASSVAGDQPQHF.

The chain couples TRBV3-1 (or the pseudogene TRBV3-2) to TRBJ2-2; 8 bases are a match to TRBD2. The V gene end was trimmed by 1 base and the J gene end by 7 bases; junction bases not matched to a gene: 8. Per germline, CDR1 LGHDT and CDR2 YNNKEL (reference sequence). The CDR3 totals 16 residues. The CDR3 protein is CASSQGIVAGIGELFF. The CDR3 DNA reads TGTGCCAGCAGCCAAGGGATTGTAGCGGGGATCGGGGAGCTGTTTTTT.

The CDR3 sequence is CASSRELATNEKLFF. CDR3 sequence (DNA): TGTGCCAGCAGTAGGGAGCTTGCAACTAATGAAAAACTGTTTTTT. V gene TRBV6-5 combines with J gene TRBJ1-4; D is uncertain. The CDR3 sequence is 15 residues long. V lost 5 bases, J lost 0 bases, and 10 bases lay in between. Germline-derived CDR1 and CDR2 are MNHEY and SVGAGI.

This clone was detected many times. The rearrangement joins TRBV7-9 to TRBJ1-1, with 8 bases that match TRBD1. Per germline, CDR1 SEHNR and CDR2 FQNEAQ (reference sequence). The junction had 7 bases not matched to a gene; V was cut back by 3 bases and J by 4 bases. The CDR3 is 15 residues long. Here the CDR3 DNA reads TGTGCCAGCAGCTTGTTACAGGGGGTTGGCACTGAAGCTTTCTTT. The encoded protein is CASSLLQGVGTEAFF.

This chain joins TRBV5-6 and TRBJ1-3; tentative D call: TRBD1 (5 bases). Germline lookup yields CDR1 SGHDT and CDR2 YYEEEE. Trimming cost V 0 bases and J 4 bases, with 20 bases left between them. This CDR3 contains 18 residues. In DNA, the CDR3 is TGTGCCAGCAGCTTGGTTGGGGCACTTCCTCTAGGCGGAAACACCATATATTTT. It is translated as CASSLVGALPLGGNTIYF.

This clone was counted once. This chain uses TRBV9 with TRBJ1-2; 8 positions agree with TRBD1. The CDR3 has 14 residues. The J segment lost 6 bases and the V segment lost 0 bases, leaving 4 bases of the junction unmatched. Germline V CDR1 and CDR2: SGDLS, YYNGEE. The CDR3 DNA follows: TGTGCCAGCAGCGTAGCGTCAGGGGGCGATGGCTACACCTTC. This encodes CASSVASGGDGYTF.

Ten or more counts support this clone. This chain uses TRBV12-3 or TRBV12-4 with TRBJ2-5; TRBD2 aligns across 10 bases. CDR3 length equals 13 residues. V shed 7 bases and J 5 bases; nucleotides not matched to a gene: 4. The chain's CDR3 is CASTTGLAETQYF. The CDR3, as DNA: TGTGCCAGCACTACGGGACTAGCGGAGACCCAGTACTTC.